The 26 T cell receptor beta chains below all came from one sample that was sequenced in a study of metastatic and nonmetastatic thyroid tumors. Using MiXCR, TCRdb re-called clones from the PCR reads. The data show under 35,000 clones, around 30% seen once. Thyroid surgery had not been preceded by any treatment in any patient. Material: blood. The source is a female donor with papillary thyroid cancer or a benign thyroid nodule (not recorded which). Some clones in this sample may be carry-over from other donors' samples.

The sample holds many counts of this clone. The chain employs TRBV7-2 and TRBJ1-1; 8 positions match TRBD1. J gave up 3 bases and V 2 bases, and 2 bases lay outside the gene matches. The CDR3 totals 14 residues. The V gene's germline CDR1 is SGHTA and CDR2 FQGNSA. In nucleotides, the CDR3 is TGTGCCAGCAGCTTAAGACAGGGGCACACTGAAGCTTTCTTT. Translation gives CASSLRQGHTEAFF. Complete variable domain (other parts from reference TRBV7-2 and TRBJ1-1): GAGVSQSPSNKVTEKGKDVELRCDPISGHTALYWYRQSLGQGLEFLIYFQGNSAPDKSGLPSDRFSAERTGGSVSTLTIQRTQQEDSAVYLCASSLRQGHTEAFFGQGTRLTVV.

This clone was counted at least ten times. Other DNA sequences in the sample encode the same CDR3. The chain combines TRBV3-1 with TRBJ1-1; a weak D match, TRBD1 (6 bases). Deletions cut 1 base from V and 1 base from J, with 7 bases between. CDR1 is LGHDT and CDR2 is YNNKEL in the germline V gene (reference sequence). CDR3 length: 14 residues. In DNA form, the CDR3 reads TGTGCCAGCAGCCAAGCAGGGGAGAACACTGAAGCTTTCTTT. This gives the protein CASSQAGENTEAFF.

Relative to its sample, this clone is medium-sized. V gene TRBV19 combines with J gene TRBJ2-7; D is uncertain. Trimming pared 1 base from V and 0 bases from J, leaving 7 bases between. CDR1 and CDR2 (germline): LNHDA, SQIVND (reference sequence). CDR3 length: 14 residues. CDR3 in DNA: TGTGCCAGTAGTATAGGCGGTCTCTCCTACGAGCAGTACTTC. Translated, it gives CASSIGGLSYEQYF. Based on the CDR3 plus reference TRBV19 and TRBJ2-7, the full variable domain is DGGITQSPKYLFRKEGQNVTLSCEQNLNHDAMYWYRQDPGQGLRLIYYSQIVNDFQKGDIAEGYSVSREKKESFPLTVTSAQKNPTAFYLCASSIGGLSYEQYFGPGTRLTVT.

The chain has TRBV13 and TRBJ2-7, with D possibly being TRBD1 (6 bases). The CDR3 contains 14 residues. From germline, CDR1 is PRHDT and CDR2 FYEKMQ (reference sequence). The V end was cut by 4 bases, the J end by 0 bases, with 10 bases between. This chain's CDR3 is CASSSRTDSYEQYF. In DNA, the CDR3 is TGTGCCAGCAGCTCGCGGACAGACTCCTACGAGCAGTACTTC.

V is TRBV20-1 and J is TRBJ2-1; 7 bases map to TRBD2. This CDR3 contains 14 residues. Unmatched junction bases numbered 4, after V lost 3 bases and J lost 2 bases. CDR1 and CDR2 (germline): DFQATT, SNEGSKA (reference sequence). The CDR3 coding sequence is TGCAGTGCTAGGTTGCTAGCGGCCTACAATGAGCAGTTCTTC. Its protein is CSARLLAAYNEQFF.

The V call is TRBV12-5, the J call TRBJ2-7, with D possibly being TRBD2 (5 bases). This CDR3 spans 15 amino acids. Trimming pared 2 bases from V and 3 bases from J, leaving 14 bases between. CDR1 and CDR2 (germline): LGHNT, FRNRAP. The CDR3, as DNA: TGTGCTAGTGGTTTGTTTTTAGGACTTATCTACGAGCAGTACTTC. Protein product: CASGLFLGLIYEQYF.

This chain connects TRBV3-1 to TRBJ2-2; no definite D call. CDR3 size: 14 residues. Per germline, CDR1 LGHDT and CDR2 YNNKEL (reference sequence). The V end lost 3 bases, the J end lost 3 bases, and 8 bases lay between the germline ends. The CDR3 bases are TGTGCCAGCAGCCATGACCATTACACCGGGGAGCTGTTTTTT. Protein sequence: CASSHDHYTGELFF.

The chain combines TRBV28 with TRBJ1-5; D not certain. There are 12 residues in the CDR3. Trimming took 5 bases from V and 8 from J, leaving 10 bases between them. CDR1 MDHEN and CDR2 SYDVKM come from the germline V gene. CDR3 region: CASSPDPEPQHF. The CDR3 region has the DNA TGTGCCAGCAGTCCTGACCCGGAGCCCCAGCATTTT. Based on the CDR3 plus reference TRBV28 and TRBJ1-5, the full variable domain is DVKVTQSSRYLVKRTGEKVFLECVQDMDHENMFWYRQDPGLGLRLIYFSYDVKMKEKGDIPEGYSVSREKKERFSLILESASTNQTSMYLCASSPDPEPQHFGDGTRLSIL.

The V call is TRBV30, the J call TRBJ1-5; TRBD1 might be the D (6 bases). The CDR3 totals 13 residues. Germline loops: CDR1 GTSNPN, CDR2 SVGIG (reference sequence). V lost 5 bases to trimming and J lost 4 bases, with 12 bases between them. In DNA, the CDR3 is TGTGCCTGGGACGATACAGGGAATCAGCCCCAGCATTTT. It specifies CAWDDTGNQPQHF.

This clone was counted many times. This could be a read error, since a much larger clone is one nucleotide away. Other DNA sequences in this sample translate to the same CDR3. This chain links TRBV19 with TRBJ2-1; 7 bases line up with TRBD2. J lost 9 bases, V lost 3 bases, and 11 bases had no gene match. Germline V CDR1 and CDR2: LNHDA, SQIVND (reference sequence). The CDR3 has 15 amino acids. The CDR3 sequence is CASSIEASGRGEQFF. The CDR3 nucleotides are TGTGCCAGTAGTATCGAGGCTAGTGGGAGGGGTGAGCAGTTCTTC. The full variable domain, with the rest looked up from reference TRBV19 and TRBJ2-1, is DGGITQSPKYLFRKEGQNVTLSCEQNLNHDAMYWYRQDPGQGLRLIYYSQIVNDFQKGDIAEGYSVSREKKESFPLTVTSAQKNPTAFYLCASSIEASGRGEQFFGPGTRLTVL.

This clone was seen ten or more times. The chain recombines TRBV6-2 or TRBV6-3 with TRBJ1-3, with D possibly TRBD1 on 5 matching bases. Trimming took 5 bases from V and 2 from J, leaving 13 bases between them. Germline V gene data show CDR1 as MNHEY and CDR2 as SVGEGT. CDR3 length: 15 residues. This CDR3 reads CASSDTDSPGNTIYF. CDR3 in DNA: TGTGCCAGCAGTGATACCGACAGCCCTGGAAACACCATATATTTT.

Judged by abundance, this clone is medium-sized. This chain joins TRBV6-2 or TRBV6-3 and TRBJ1-1, with TRBD1 matching 11 bases. The germline V gene encodes CDR1 MNHEY and CDR2 SVGEGT. The CDR3 has 14 amino acids. J lost 4 bases, V lost 6 bases, and 4 bases had no gene match. CDR3 coding DNA: TGTGCCAGCAGCTGGGACAGGGGGAGCACTGAAGCTTTCTTT. This sequence encodes CASSWDRGSTEAFF.

This clone has a count of ten or more. CDR3 in DNA: TGTGCCAGTAGCGGCGGGGGGTGGGATGAGCAGTTCTTC. As protein: CASSGGGWDEQFF. This sequence joins TRBV19 and TRBJ2-1; TRBD2 matches 8 bases. Germline values: CDR1 LNHDA, CDR2 SQIVND (reference sequence). V was clipped by 6 bases and J by 8 bases; unmatched bases: 6. CDR3 length equals 13 residues. The whole variable domain, remainder taken from reference TRBV19 and TRBJ2-1, is DGGITQSPKYLFRKEGQNVTLSCEQNLNHDAMYWYRQDPGQGLRLIYYSQIVNDFQKGDIAEGYSVSREKKESFPLTVTSAQKNPTAFYLCASSGGGWDEQFFGPGTRLTVL.

This clone was seen many times. The J gene is TRBJ2-7, the V gene TRBV28; the D is unclear. V was shortened by 1 base and J by 0 bases, with 10 bases between the two germline ends. Germline lookup yields CDR1 MDHEN and CDR2 SYDVKM. CDR3 size: 15 residues. The CDR3 DNA reads as TGTGCCAGCAGTTTATCTTTATCCAGCTCCTACGAGCAGTACTTC. This encodes CASSLSLSSSYEQYF.

This clone was observed many times. The rearrangement uses TRBV9 and TRBJ2-5; tentative D call: TRBD1 (6 bases). Trimming took 3 bases from V and 5 from J, leaving 14 bases between them. This CDR3 has 14 residues. Germline V gives CDR1 SGDLS, CDR2 YYNGEE. CDR3 region: CASSGGAGEETQYF. DNA for the CDR3: TGTGCCAGCAGCGGAGGGGCAGGGGAGGAGACCCAGTACTTC.

The chain has TRBV7-9 and TRBJ2-5; 7 nucleotides agree with TRBD1. This CDR3 spans 15 amino acids. J lost 2 bases, V lost 6 bases, and 9 bases had no gene match. The germline V gene has CDR1 SEHNR and CDR2 FQNEAQ (reference sequence). The CDR3 reads CASSELDRVQETQYF. CDR3 coding DNA: TGTGCCAGCAGTGAACTCGACAGGGTACAAGAGACCCAGTACTTC. Looking up the rest from reference TRBV7-9 and TRBJ2-5 gives the full variable domain: DTGVSQNPRHKITKRGQNVTFRCDPISEHNRLYWYRQTLGQGPEFLTYFQNEAQLEKSRLLSDRFSAERPKGSFSTLEIQRTEQGDSAMYLCASSELDRVQETQYFGPGTRLLVL.

This clone has a count of ten or more. The chain recombines TRBV12-3 or TRBV12-4 with TRBJ2-7, with 10 positions matching TRBD2. With 5 bases clipped from V and 2 bases from J, the junction kept 6 bases outside the gene matches. This CDR3 contains 15 residues. Here the CDR3 DNA reads TGTGCCAGCAGTCCGCTAGCGGGAGCAACCTACGAGCAGTACTTC. Translating it yields CASSPLAGATYEQYF.

V usage is TRBV24-1 and J usage is TRBJ2-6; D not resolved. V gave up 4 bases and J gave up 0 bases, with 15 bases separating them. The CDR3 has 18 residues. The germline gives CDR1 KGHDR, CDR2 SFDVKD. The CDR3 reads CATSDPTGASSGANVLTF. The CDR3 nucleotides read TGTGCCACCAGTGACCCCACGGGCGCAAGCTCTGGGGCCAACGTCCTGACTTTC.

There are many counts of this clone. V usage is TRBV19 and J usage is TRBJ2-1, with D uncertain. The CDR3 is 13 residues long. Trimming shortened V by 2 bases and J by 6 bases, and 8 bases separated the two germline ends. The germline V gene encodes CDR1 LNHDA and CDR2 SQIVND (reference sequence). CDR3 protein: CASSINPLNEQFF. The CDR3 nucleotides are TGTGCCAGTAGTATAAACCCCCTCAATGAGCAGTTCTTC.

Comments on this clone: Relative to the germline gene, one junction end is altered; a read error may explain this. This sequence joins TRBV20-1 and TRBJ1-1, with TRBD1 as a possible D gene (6 bases). The CDR3 loop spans 13 amino acids. Germline CDR1 and CDR2: DFQATT and SNEGSKA (reference sequence). The CDR3 sequence: CSPRDGGDTEDFF. The CDR3 bases are TGCAGTCCTAGAGATGGGGGGGACACTGAAGATTTCTTT.

This clone has a count of ten or more. This sample includes further DNA sequences coding for the same CDR3. The V call is TRBV5-6, the J call TRBJ2-5; 11 nucleotides align to TRBD1. The CDR3 is 17 amino acids. Germline CDR1 and CDR2: SGHDT and YYEEEE. The ends lost 3 bases at V and 5 bases at J; junction bases unmatched: 12. The CDR3 nucleotides read TGTGCCAGCAGCTCATCCCGGGACAGGGGGTTGGGGGAGACCCAGTACTTC. Translation gives CASSSSRDRGLGETQYF.

This clone was detected ten times or more. Given a much more abundant clone one base away, this may be a read error. Additional DNA sequences in this sample encode the identical CDR3. As DNA, the CDR3 is TGTGCCAGCAGCCTGCGACTAGCGGACCACACAGATACACAGTATTTT. Translated, it gives CASSLRLADHTDTQYF. The genes are TRBV13 and TRBJ2-3; 9 bases line up with TRBD2. This CDR3 has 16 amino acids. Germline V CDR1 and CDR2: PRHDT, FYEKMQ (reference sequence).

J is TRBJ2-7 and V is TRBV28; D uncertain. V was pared by 1 base and J by 0 bases, with 16 bases between. Germline lookup yields CDR1 MDHEN and CDR2 SYDVKM. The CDR3 has 17 residues. DNA of the CDR3: TGTGCCAGCAGTTTATATAATGTCCCGATGGGCTCCTACGAGCAGTACTTC. Its protein product is CASSLYNVPMGSYEQYF.

This clone was recorded at least ten times. The chain recombines TRBV20-1 with TRBJ2-1; TRBD2 matches at 8 bases. The germline gives CDR1 DFQATT, CDR2 SNEGSKA (reference sequence). The CDR3 runs to 16 residues. V shed 4 bases, J shed 2 bases, and the junction held 10 bases outside the gene matches. The CDR3 loop reads CSAKRAGGNAYNEQFF. CDR3 coding DNA: TGCAGTGCTAAGAGGGCGGGAGGAAACGCCTACAATGAGCAGTTCTTC.

This clone came up many times. This chain joins TRBV28 and TRBJ2-1; 10 nucleotides match TRBD2. The V segment lost 8 bases and the J segment 0 bases; nucleotides outside the gene matches: 7. The CDR3 runs to 16 residues. In germline, CDR1 is MDHEN, CDR2 SYDVKM. In DNA form, the CDR3 reads TGTGCCAGCTCTAGCGGGAGCCCCAGCTCCTACAATGAGCAGTTCTTC. Its protein product is CASSSGSPSSYNEQFF.

This clone rates as medium-sized. This chain links TRBV30 with TRBJ2-7, with D uncertain. Germline loops: CDR1 GTSNPN, CDR2 SVGIG (reference sequence). This CDR3 comprises 11 residues. V was shortened by 7 bases and J by 4 bases, with 11 bases between the two germline ends. This CDR3 is CAFLPFYEQYF. The CDR3 DNA reads TGTGCCTTCCTTCCTTTTTACGAGCAGTACTTC.